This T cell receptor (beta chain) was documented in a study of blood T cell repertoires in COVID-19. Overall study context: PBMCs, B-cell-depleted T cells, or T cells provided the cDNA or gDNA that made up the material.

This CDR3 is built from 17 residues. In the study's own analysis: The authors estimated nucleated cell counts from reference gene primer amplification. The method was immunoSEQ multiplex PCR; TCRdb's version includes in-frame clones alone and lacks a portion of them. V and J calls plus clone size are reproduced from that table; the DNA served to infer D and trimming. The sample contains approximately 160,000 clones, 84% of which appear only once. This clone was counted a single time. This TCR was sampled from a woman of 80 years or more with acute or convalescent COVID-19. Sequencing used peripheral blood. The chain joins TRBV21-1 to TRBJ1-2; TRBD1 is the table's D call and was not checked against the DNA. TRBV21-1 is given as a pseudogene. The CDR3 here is CASILRDRASQNYGYTF. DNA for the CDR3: TGTGCCAGCATCCTCCGGGACAGGGCCTCCCAGAACTATGGCTACACCTTC.